This T cell receptor (beta chain) was obtained from a study of long-term antiretroviral therapy in people with HIV. Looking at the study overall: It was about a decade before the 2015 immediate-ART recommendation that the earliest samples were taken. Study-level points and caveats: Blood obtained between about 2004 and 2017 may reflect older ART regimens.

Details on this clone: Antigen: not known.

With 0 bases clipped from V and 5 bases from J, the junction kept 6 bases outside the gene matches. Germline CDR1 is SGHRS and CDR2 is YFSETQ. CDR3 length: 15 amino acids. Post-ART PBMC samples numbered at least two per donor, and pre-ART ones at least one. Run at survey level, the immunoSEQ assay was version v3.0. Using immunoSEQ multiplex PCR, the repertoire was profiled, and TCRdb retains in-frame clones only, with some absent. The data show some 25,000 clones, about four fifths seen once. This TCR came from a woman younger than 45 with HIV. This rearrangement joins TRBV5-1 to TRBJ2-3; TRBD2 matches at 7 bases. The sequenced sample was unsorted PBMCs, obtained 1.1 years before starting antiretroviral therapy. CDR3 residues: CASSLEVGGRDTQYF. The CDR3 bases are TGCGCCAGCAGCTTGGAGGTGGGGGGGAGAGATACGCAGTATTTT.